This T cell receptor beta chain was recovered during a study of response to subunit inactivated influenza vaccine. Study-level results: Authors suggested few new T cells are recruited by each seasonal influenza vaccination.

The CDR3 covers 15 residues. The V gene lost 0 bases and the J gene lost 2 bases, with 11 bases spanning the gap. Per germline, CDR1 SQVTM and CDR2 ANQGSEA. This clonotype came up many times. What it binds is unknown. MiXCR was run by TCRdb on the RT-PCR reads, yielding one entry per CDR3 protein. The table lists over 150,000 distinct CDR3 sequences, 14% of them singletons, with 26% in the top ten. The clonotype was recovered from a man aged 50-60 years who received an inactivated influenza vaccine. J is TRBJ2-1 and V is TRBV29-1; TRBD2 is a possible D gene (5 bases). The sequenced sample was CD8+ T cells sorted from PBMCs, obtained 5 days after vaccination. The CDR3 DNA reads TGCAGCGTTGAAGATCCCGGGGTGGCCTACAATGAGCAGTTCTTC. This codes for CSVEDPGVAYNEQFF.